The 31 T cell receptor beta chains listed next were all sequenced from one sample in a study of OX40 agonist ivuxolimab in advanced cancers. This table comes from immunoSEQ multiplex PCR, and its TCRdb copy is limited to in-frame clones, with some not included. Here the sample spans 80,000 to 100,000 clones, 92% being singletons. This specimen consisted of CD4+ or CD8+ T cells sorted from blood, obtained in a trial of the OX40 agonist ivuxolimab. The receptors shown here come from an adult with an advanced solid tumor such as melanoma, head and neck, liver or kidney cancer.

The chain links TRBV5-1 to TRBJ1-1, with a possible D match to TRBD1 (5 bases). Germline V gene data show CDR1 as SGHRS and CDR2 as YFSETQ. The CDR3 is 13 residues long. V lost 0 bases, J lost 6 bases, and 9 bases lay in between. The CDR3 sequence: CASSLVGVAEAFF. The CDR3 bases are TGCGCCAGCAGCTTGGTGGGGGTCGCTGAAGCTTTCTTT.

The CDR3 loop is CASSKRTSGDGDTQYF. Here the CDR3 DNA reads TGTGCCAGTAGTAAAAGGACTAGCGGGGATGGAGATACGCAGTATTTT. The V gene is TRBV19, the J gene TRBJ2-3, with 12 bases identical to TRBD2. Germline V gene sequence: CDR1 LNHDA, CDR2 SQIVND (reference sequence). V lost 4 bases, J lost 5 bases, and 7 bases stayed unmatched. The CDR3 runs to 16 residues.

J is TRBJ1-5 and V is TRBV19, with D possibly matching TRBD1 (6 bases). The germline CDR1 and CDR2 sequences are LNHDA and SQIVND (reference sequence). V dropped 3 bases and J dropped 2 bases, with 14 bases sitting between them. CDR3 length: 16 residues. The CDR3 loop reads CASSIDQGKGNQPQHF. The CDR3 region has the DNA TGTGCCAGTAGTATTGACCAGGGGAAAGGCAATCAGCCCCAGCATTTT.

This clone was recorded once. The CDR3 here is CAIHRDRVTTEAFF. The CDR3 region has the DNA TGTGCCATCCACCGGGACAGGGTTACCACTGAAGCTTTCTTT. This chain uses TRBV10-3 with TRBJ1-1; 9 bases line up with TRBD1. Germline assignment: CDR1 ENHRY and CDR2 SYGVKD. Unmatched junction bases numbered 8, after V lost 8 bases and J lost 4 bases. The length of the CDR3 is 14 residues.

The CDR3: CASSLEPTADEKLFF. The CDR3 DNA sequence: TGCGCCAGCAGCTTAGAACCGACAGCGGATGAAAAACTGTTTTTT. The chain couples TRBV5-1 to TRBJ1-4, with a possible D match to TRBD1 (5 bases). Germline V gene lookup returns CDR1 SGHRS and CDR2 YFSETQ. This CDR3 contains 15 residues. V was clipped by 2 bases and J by 6 bases, with 14 bases between them.

The V gene is TRBV11-2, the J gene TRBJ1-5; D not certain. Germline V gives CDR1 SGHAT, CDR2 FQNNGV. This CDR3 comprises 13 residues. The V end lost 5 bases, the J end lost 7 bases, and 12 bases lay between the germline ends. The CDR3 loop is CASSLAGGQPQHF. CDR3 coding DNA: TGTGCCAGCAGCCTCGCGGGCGGCCAGCCCCAGCATTTT.

The CDR3 DNA reads TGCGCCAGCAGCCCCCGCCCCCCTCCGAAGGAGACCCAGTACTTC. Amino acids: CASSPRPPPKETQYF. V and J are TRBV5-1 and TRBJ2-5; D unresolved. The CDR3 extends over 15 amino acids. Germline loops: CDR1 SGHRS, CDR2 YFSETQ. V was shortened by 4 bases and J by 5 bases, with 18 bases between the two germline ends.

The genes are TRBV21-1 and TRBJ2-4; the D call of TRBD1 is as the table states it, not checked on the DNA. TRBV21-1 is flagged as a pseudogene. There are 10 residues in the CDR3. CDR3: CASSRDSQYF. The CDR3 coding sequence is TGTGCCAGCAGCAGGGACAGCCAGTACTTC.

The chain joins TRBV5-1 to TRBJ2-3, with 8 positions matching TRBD2. The CDR3 sequence is 15 residues long. V shed 2 bases, J shed 3 bases, and the junction held 5 bases outside the gene matches. The V gene's germline CDR1 is SGHRS and CDR2 YFSETQ. In DNA, the CDR3 is TGCGCCAGCAGCTTTAGCGGGGTGGGTACAGATACGCAGTATTTT. This codes for CASSFSGVGTDTQYF.

The rearrangement uses TRBV11-2 and TRBJ1-6; D not resolved. The germline V gene encodes CDR1 SGHAT and CDR2 FQNNGV. The CDR3 contains 13 residues. The V end was cut by 3 bases, the J end by 4 bases, with 4 bases between. The CDR3: CASSLQYNSPLHF. CDR3 nucleotide sequence: TGTGCCAGCAGCTTGCAATATAATTCACCCCTCCACTTT.

This sequence joins TRBV14 and TRBJ1-1; D possibly corresponds to TRBD1 (5 bases). CDR1 is SGHDN and CDR2 is FVKESK in the germline V gene. The length of the CDR3 is 15 residues. Trimming pared 4 bases from V and 4 bases from J, leaving 16 bases between. CDR3 bases: TGTGCCAGCAGCCTACAGGTCGGGTCGGTCACTGAAGCTTTCTTT. Encoded protein: CASSLQVGSVTEAFF.

The chain has TRBV9 and TRBJ2-7; D possibly corresponds to TRBD1 (5 bases). CDR1 and CDR2 from the germline V gene are SGDLS and YYNGEE. V shed 4 bases and J shed 7 bases, with 12 bases lying between them. This CDR3 is 12 amino acids long. Here the CDR3 reads CASSPLRVEQYF. CDR3 coding DNA: TGTGCCAGCAGCCCCCTCAGGGTTGAGCAGTACTTC. The full variable domain, with the rest looked up from reference TRBV9 and TRBJ2-7, is DSGVTQTPKHLITATGQRVTLRCSPRSGDLSVYWYQQSLDQGLQFLIQYYNGEERAKGNILERFSAQQFPDLHSELNLSSLELGDSALYFCASSPLRVEQYFGPGTRLTVT.

This rearrangement joins TRBV6-5 to TRBJ2-2; D not resolved. V lost 6 bases, J lost 1 base, and 6 bases lay in between. Germline CDR1 reads MNHEY; CDR2 reads SVGAGI. This CDR3 comprises 13 residues. CDR3 in amino acids: CASRGWNTGELFF. The CDR3 DNA reads TGTGCCAGCAGGGGGTGGAACACCGGGGAGCTGTTTTTT.

V usage is TRBV10-3 and J usage is TRBJ2-7, with 9 bases matching TRBD1. Germline-derived CDR1 and CDR2 are ENHRY and SYGVKD. CDR3 length equals 14 residues. Trimming took 5 bases from V and 1 from J; bases not matched to a gene: 3. The CDR3 loop reads CAISPGTGSYEQYF. CDR3 nucleotides: TGTGCCATCAGTCCCGGGACAGGGTCCTACGAGCAGTACTTC.

The chain has TRBV6-1 and TRBJ2-2; tentatively, D is TRBD1 (6 bases). The CDR3 has 14 amino acids. Trimming removed 7 bases at V and 2 bases at J, with 11 bases between. Germline V gene sequence: CDR1 MNHNS, CDR2 SASEGT. DNA for the CDR3: TGTGCCAGCATCCTGGGACACAACACCGGGGAGCTGTTTTTT. It encodes CASILGHNTGELFF.

The V and J genes are TRBV27 and TRBJ2-5; 13 bases are shared with TRBD2. Unmatched junction bases numbered 4, after V lost 4 bases and J lost 5 bases. The CDR3 contains 15 residues. Germline values: CDR1 MNHEY, CDR2 SMNVEV (reference sequence). The CDR3 is CASSSLAGGRETQYF. The CDR3 DNA is TGTGCCAGCAGTTCACTAGCGGGGGGGCGTGAGACCCAGTACTTC.

The chain combines TRBV10-3 with TRBJ2-3; D call uncertain. Per the germline V gene, CDR1 is ENHRY and CDR2 is SYGVKD. The CDR3 is 14 amino acids. Between the trimmed V and J ends, which lost 11 bases and 2 bases, there was a span of 17 bases. DNA for the CDR3: TGTGCCGCCTCCCGAGACACTTACACAGATACGCAGTATTTT. Its translation is CAASRDTYTDTQYF.

The chain uses TRBV19 and TRBJ2-3; possible D gene TRBD2, 5 bases. The V and J ends lost 3 bases and 1 base respectively, with 11 bases between them. The CDR3 contains 15 residues. In germline, CDR1 is LNHDA, CDR2 SQIVND (reference sequence). The CDR3 nucleotides are TGTGCCAGTAGTATCGGACTGGTTCGCACAGATACGCAGTATTTT. Protein product: CASSIGLVRTDTQYF. The full variable domain, rest sourced from reference TRBV19 and TRBJ2-3, is DGGITQSPKYLFRKEGQNVTLSCEQNLNHDAMYWYRQDPGQGLRLIYYSQIVNDFQKGDIAEGYSVSREKKESFPLTVTSAQKNPTAFYLCASSIGLVRTDTQYFGPGTRLTVL.

The rearrangement uses TRBV7-3 and TRBJ2-7, with D possibly matching TRBD2 (6 bases). The CDR3 is 16 residues long. The V gene's germline CDR1 is SGHTA and CDR2 FQGTGA. The V gene lost 5 bases and the J gene lost 5 bases, with 22 bases spanning the gap. In nucleotides, the CDR3 is TGTGCCAGCAGCCTCGACGCTGCGGGATATCGAGACGAGCAGTACTTC. Translated, it gives CASSLDAAGYRDEQYF.

This rearrangement joins TRBV5-4 to TRBJ2-3; D uncertain. This CDR3 has 13 residues. CDR1 and CDR2 from the germline V gene are SGHNT and YYREEE (reference sequence). Deletions cut 5 bases from V and 2 bases from J, with 9 bases between. CDR3 protein: CASSDHLTDTQYF. CDR3 coding DNA: TGTGCCAGCAGTGACCACCTCACAGATACGCAGTATTTT.

The chain carries TRBV5-1 and TRBJ2-4; TRBD1 aligns across 9 bases. V gave up 9 bases and J gave up 8 bases; unmatched junction bases: 9. Germline V gene lookup returns CDR1 SGHRS and CDR2 YFSETQ. The CDR3 is made up of 13 amino acids. This CDR3 is CATRQGERDIQYF. The DNA of the CDR3 is TGCGCCACCCGACAGGGGGAAAGGGACATTCAGTACTTC.

The chain has TRBV11-2 and TRBJ2-7, with D tentatively TRBD1 or TRBD2 (5 bases each). This CDR3 is 12 amino acids long. Germline V gene data show CDR1 as SGHAT and CDR2 as FQNNGV. V was shortened by 3 bases and J by 4 bases, with 7 bases between the two germline ends. CDR3 sequence reads: CASSFEGYEQYF. CDR3 coding DNA: TGTGCCAGCAGCTTTGAGGGGTACGAGCAGTACTTC.

The V call is TRBV5-1, the J call TRBJ2-1; D perhaps matches TRBD2 (6 bases). V was clipped by 0 bases and J by 4 bases, with 8 bases between them. The CDR3 extends over 14 amino acids. From germline, CDR1 is SGHRS and CDR2 YFSETQ. CDR3 coding DNA: TGCGCCAGCAGCTTGGTGGGGGGTTACAATGAGCAGTTCTTC. This codes for CASSLVGGYNEQFF.

The gene calls are TRBV14 and TRBJ2-5, with D possibly being TRBD2 (6 bases). V was shortened by 0 bases and J by 8 bases, with 13 bases between the two germline ends. This CDR3 contains 14 residues. Germline CDR1 is SGHDN and CDR2 is FVKESK. The CDR3 is CASSQDIGAGTQYF. Here the CDR3 DNA reads TGTGCCAGCAGCCAAGATATAGGTGCGGGAACCCAGTACTTC.

The V and J genes are TRBV9 and TRBJ1-5; 11 nucleotides align to TRBD1. Germline CDR1 is SGDLS and CDR2 is YYNGEE. CDR3 size: 15 residues. The V gene end was trimmed by 2 bases and the J gene end by 4 bases; junction bases not matched to a gene: 2. The DNA for the CDR3 is TGTGCCAGCAGCGTCGGACAGGGGGCAAATCAGCCCCAGCATTTT. It is translated as CASSVGQGANQPQHF.

This sequence joins TRBV2 and TRBJ1-4; the D is unclear. Trimming removed 6 bases at V and 4 bases at J, with 15 bases between. Germline V CDR1 and CDR2: SNHLY, FYNNEI. This CDR3 has 15 residues. Here the CDR3 reads CASRAWTVGNEKLFF. CDR3 sequence (DNA): TGTGCCAGCAGGGCCTGGACGGTTGGTAATGAAAAACTGTTTTTT.

CDR3 protein: CASSQDGGGGAYNEQFF. In DNA, the CDR3 is TGCGCCAGCAGCCAAGATGGGGGCGGGGGGGCCTACAATGAGCAGTTCTTC. V is TRBV4-1 and J is TRBJ2-1; 9 bases match TRBD2. This CDR3 region has 17 residues. J was trimmed by 2 bases and V by 0 bases; bases with no gene match: 5. Germline V gene lookup returns CDR1 MGHRA and CDR2 YSYEKL.

The chain recombines TRBV15 with TRBJ2-5; no reliable D call. V was clipped by 4 bases and J by 5 bases, with 8 bases between them. CDR1 and CDR2 from the germline V gene are LNHNV and YYDKDF (reference sequence). CDR3 length: 12 residues. The CDR3 DNA reads as TGTGCCACCAGCATAGTGTGGGAGACCCAGTACTTC. This encodes CATSIVWETQYF. Variable domain in full (rest from reference TRBV15 and TRBJ2-5): DAMVIQNPRYQVTQFGKPVTLSCSQTLNHNVMYWYQQKSSQAPKLLFHYYDKDFNNEADTPDNFQSRRPNTSFCFLDIRSPGLGDTAMYLCATSIVWETQYFGPGTRLLVL.

A few counts support this clone. V is TRBV11-2 and J is TRBJ1-4; the D is unclear. V lost 2 bases to trimming and J lost 7 bases, with 11 bases between them. This CDR3 has 14 amino acids. In germline, CDR1 is SGHAT, CDR2 FQNNGV. The CDR3 nucleotides are TGTGCCAGCAGCTTAATGCAGGAAAGTGAAAAACTGTTTTTT. Translation gives CASSLMQESEKLFF. Based on the CDR3 plus reference TRBV11-2 and TRBJ1-4, the full variable domain is EAGVAQSPRYKIIEKRQSVAFWCNPISGHATLYWYQQILGQGPKLLIQFQNNGVVDDSQLPKDRFSAERLKGVDSTLKIQPAKLEDSAVYLCASSLMQESEKLFFGSGTQLSVL.

This chain links TRBV6-4 with TRBJ1-4, with D maybe TRBD1 (5 bases). The germline V and J ends were trimmed by 4 bases and 10 bases, with 16 bases remaining between them. CDR1 and CDR2 from the germline V gene are MRHNA and SNTAGT. The CDR3 extends over 14 amino acids. CDR3 sequence (DNA): TGTGCCAGCAGTGCCGGGGGGGGAGTCGGAAAACTGTTTTTT. It codes for CASSAGGGVGKLFF.

V gene TRBV27 combines with J gene TRBJ1-2; D is possibly TRBD1 (5 bases). V dropped 6 bases and J dropped 8 bases, with 13 bases sitting between them. Germline loops: CDR1 MNHEY, CDR2 SMNVEV (reference sequence). This CDR3 region has 12 residues. The CDR3 DNA is TGTGCCAGCAGCAGCGGGGGGGAGGGCTACACCTTC. Translated, it gives CASSSGGEGYTF.